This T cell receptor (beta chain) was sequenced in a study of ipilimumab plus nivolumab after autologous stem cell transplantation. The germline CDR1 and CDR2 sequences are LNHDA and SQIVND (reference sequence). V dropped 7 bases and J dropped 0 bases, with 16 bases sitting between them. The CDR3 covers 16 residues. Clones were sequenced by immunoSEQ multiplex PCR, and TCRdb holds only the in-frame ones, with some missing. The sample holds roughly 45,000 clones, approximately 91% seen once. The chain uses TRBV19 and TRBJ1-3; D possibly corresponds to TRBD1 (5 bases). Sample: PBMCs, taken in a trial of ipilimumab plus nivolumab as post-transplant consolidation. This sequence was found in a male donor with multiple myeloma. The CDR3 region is CASKRSGGDSGNTIYF. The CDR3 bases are TGTGCCAGTAAAAGATCGGGGGGAGACTCTGGAAACACCATATATTTT.